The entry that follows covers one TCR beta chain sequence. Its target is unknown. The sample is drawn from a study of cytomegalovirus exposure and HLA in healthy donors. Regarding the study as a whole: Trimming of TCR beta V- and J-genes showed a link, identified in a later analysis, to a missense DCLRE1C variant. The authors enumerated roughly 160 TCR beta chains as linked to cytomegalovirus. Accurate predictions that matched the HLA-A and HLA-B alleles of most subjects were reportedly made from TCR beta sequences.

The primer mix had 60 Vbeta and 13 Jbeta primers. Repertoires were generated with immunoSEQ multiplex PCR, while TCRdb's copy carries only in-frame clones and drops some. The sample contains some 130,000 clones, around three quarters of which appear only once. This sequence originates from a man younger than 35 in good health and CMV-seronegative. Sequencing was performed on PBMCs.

Written as DNA, the CDR3 is TGTGCCAGCAGCGTAACAGGGATGTCCTACGAGCAGTACTTC. Residues: CASSVTGMSYEQYF. This chain links TRBV11-2 with TRBJ2-7; possibly TRBD1 for D (6 bases). The CDR3 spans 14 residues. In germline, CDR1 is SGHAT, CDR2 FQNNGV. Deletions cut 5 bases from V and 1 base from J, with 12 bases between.